This TCR beta chain was retrieved from a study of T cell responses to AZD1222 COVID-19 vaccine. Whole-study results and caveats: Among the donors, most were white British and more were female, and clonal diversity was possibly underestimated. Repertoire sampling occurred only after the peak T cell response. Nearly half of the spike-specific TCRs reportedly recognize variant regions that carry no mutations. Only a handful of AZD1222 recipients, more than five in all, had baseline seropositivity.

On this clone itself: Its antigen is as yet unknown.

V lost 4 bases, J lost 0 bases, and 13 bases stayed unmatched. Per germline, CDR1 SGHRS and CDR2 YFSETQ. The CDR3 sequence is 17 residues long. Generated by immunoSEQ multiplex PCR, the TCRdb table keeps only in-frame clones and is missing some. This sample has about 78,000 clones, with about 82% found just once. The TCR sequence derives from an adult in good health. The genes are TRBV5-1 and TRBJ2-7; 7 positions match TRBD1. The sequences come from peripheral blood, collected on day 0 of AZD1222 vaccination. The CDR3 sequence: CASSVENYRGNSYEQYF. The DNA for the CDR3 is TGCGCCAGCAGCGTGGAAAACTACAGGGGTAACTCCTACGAGCAGTACTTC.